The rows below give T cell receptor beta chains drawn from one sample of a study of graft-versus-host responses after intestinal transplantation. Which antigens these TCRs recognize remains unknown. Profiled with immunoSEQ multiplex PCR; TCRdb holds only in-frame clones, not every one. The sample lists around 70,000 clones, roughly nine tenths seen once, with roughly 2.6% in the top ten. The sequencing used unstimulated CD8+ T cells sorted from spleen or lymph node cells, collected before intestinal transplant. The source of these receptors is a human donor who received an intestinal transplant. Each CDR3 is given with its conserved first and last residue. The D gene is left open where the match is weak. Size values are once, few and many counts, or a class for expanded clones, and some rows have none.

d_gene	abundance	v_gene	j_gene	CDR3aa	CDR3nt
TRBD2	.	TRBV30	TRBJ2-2	CAWYPGLAGGELFF	TGTGCCTGGTATCCGGGACTAGCCGGCGGGGAGCTGTTTTTT
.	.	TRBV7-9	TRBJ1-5	CASSLSGNQPQHF	TGTGCCAGCAGCCTATCGGGCAATCAGCCCCAGCATTTT
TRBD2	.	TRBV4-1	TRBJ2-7	CASSQVIHSSGSYEQYF	TGCGCCAGCAGCCAAGTTATTCATTCTAGCGGTTCCTACGAGCAGTACTTC
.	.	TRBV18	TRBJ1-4	CASSRTTSAYEKLFF	TGTGCCAGCTCACGAACGACATCGGCTTATGAAAAACTGTTTTTT
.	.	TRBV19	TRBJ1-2	CASSIGDRSPSF	TGTGCCAGTAGTATAGGCGACAGGTCTCCTTCCTTC
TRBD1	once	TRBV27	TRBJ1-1	CASSLGTGRTEAFF	TGTGCCAGCAGTTTAGGGACAGGGAGGACTGAAGCTTTCTTT
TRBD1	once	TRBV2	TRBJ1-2	CASSVEGAGGLRGYGYTF	TGTGCCAGCAGTGTGGAAGGGGCAGGGGGCTTAAGGGGCTATGGCTACACCTTC
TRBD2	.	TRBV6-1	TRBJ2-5	CASSDPRGGVETQYF	TGTGCCAGCAGTGACCCCCGGGGGGGAGTAGAGACCCAGTACTTC
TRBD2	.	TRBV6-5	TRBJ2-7	CASRGTSGNHEQYF	TGTGCCAGCAGGGGGACTAGCGGGAACCACGAGCAGTACTTC
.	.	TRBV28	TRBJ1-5	CASSPPSGGDFSNQPQHF	TGTGCCAGCAGTCCACCCTCGGGGGGGGATTTCAGCAATCAGCCCCAGCATTTT
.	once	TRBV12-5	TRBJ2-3	CASSESDTQYF	TGTGCTAGTTCGGAGTCTGATACGCAGTATTTT
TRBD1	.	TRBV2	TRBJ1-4	CASSEFLGQGTNEKLFF	TGTGCCAGCAGTGAATTTCTTGGACAGGGAACTAATGAAAAACTGTTTTTT
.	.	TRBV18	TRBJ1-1	CASSHYPSRRTEAFF	TGTGCCAGCTCACACTACCCCTCCCGGAGGACTGAAGCTTTCTTT
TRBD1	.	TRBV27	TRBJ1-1	CASSSRTGLPAEAFF	TGTGCCAGCAGTTCCCGGACAGGGCTCCCCGCTGAAGCTTTCTTT
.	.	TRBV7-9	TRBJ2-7	CASRGVGYYEQYF	TGTGCCAGCAGAGGGGTGGGGTACTACGAGCAGTACTTC
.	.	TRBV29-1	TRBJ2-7	CSATVSSYEQYF	TGCAGCGCGACAGTAAGCTCCTACGAGCAGTACTTC
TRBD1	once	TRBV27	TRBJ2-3	CASSRTGYSTDTQYF	TGTGCCAGCAGTAGGACAGGTTATAGCACAGATACGCAGTATTTT
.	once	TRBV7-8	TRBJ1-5	CASSHGGGNQPQHF	TGTGCCAGCAGCCACGGAGGCGGCAATCAGCCCCAGCATTTT
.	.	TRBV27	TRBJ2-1	CASSRGYWVKNEQFF	TGTGCCAGCAGTCGGGGGTATTGGGTTAAAAATGAGCAGTTCTTC
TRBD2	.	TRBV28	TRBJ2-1	CASSLWLAGVSDPVFF	TGTGCCAGCAGTTTATGGCTAGCGGGAGTATCAGATCCCGTCTTCTTC
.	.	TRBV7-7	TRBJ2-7	CASSLDELESRYEQYF	TGTGCTAGCAGCTTAGACGAACTAGAATCAAGGTACGAGCAGTACTTC
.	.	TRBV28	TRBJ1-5	CASSSGGGNQPQHF	TGTGCCAGCAGTTCCGGGGGGGGCAATCAGCCCCAGCATTTT
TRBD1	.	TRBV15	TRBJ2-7	CATSPSIDRGLYEQYF	TGTGCCACCAGCCCTTCTATCGACAGGGGGTTGTACGAGCAGTACTTC
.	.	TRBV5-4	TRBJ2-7	CASSLNGYEQYF	TGTGCCAGCAGCTTGAACGGGTACGAGCAGTACTTC
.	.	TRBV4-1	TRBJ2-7	CASSYDRTSYEQYF	TGCGCCAGCAGTTACGACAGGACCTCCTACGAGCAGTACTTC
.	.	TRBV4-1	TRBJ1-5	CASSRQGLGQPQHF	TGCGCCAGCAGCCGGCAGGGGTTGGGTCAGCCCCAGCATTTT
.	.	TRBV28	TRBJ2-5	CASSPAERKQETQYF	TGTGCCAGCAGCCCGGCGGAAAGGAAACAAGAGACCCAGTACTTC
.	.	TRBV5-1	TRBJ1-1	CASSFIGQTDSEAFF	TGCGCCAGCAGCTTTATTGGACAAACAGATTCTGAAGCTTTCTTT
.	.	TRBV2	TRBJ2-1	CASSESEYNEQFF	TGTGCCAGCAGTGAATCAGAATACAATGAGCAGTTCTTC
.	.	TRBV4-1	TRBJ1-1	CASSHSTGENTEAFF	TGCGCCAGCAGCCACTCAACGGGGGAGAACACTGAAGCTTTCTTT
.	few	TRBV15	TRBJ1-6	CATSRANSPLHF	TGTGCCACCAGCAGAGCGAATTCACCCCTCCACTTT
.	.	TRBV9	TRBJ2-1	CASSVKNEQFF	TGTGCCAGCAGCGTTAAAAATGAGCAGTTCTTC
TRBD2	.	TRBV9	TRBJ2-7	CASSPEPGGGLTSYEQYF	TGTGCCAGCAGCCCAGAACCCGGTGGGGGACTAACCTCCTACGAGCAGTACTTC
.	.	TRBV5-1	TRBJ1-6	CASSLAGGDYNSPLHF	TGCGCCAGCAGCTTGGCCGGCGGGGACTATAATTCACCCCTCCACTTT
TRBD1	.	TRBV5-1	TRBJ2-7	CASSHKQGAHEQYF	TGCGCCAGCAGCCACAAACAGGGGGCTCACGAGCAGTACTTC
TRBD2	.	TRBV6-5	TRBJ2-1	CASGLAGGYNEQFF	TGTGCCAGCGGCTTAGCGGGGGGCTACAATGAGCAGTTCTTC
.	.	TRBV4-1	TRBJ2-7	CASSPSLGGYEQYF	TGCGCCAGCAGCCCCTCTCTGGGGGGCTACGAGCAGTACTTC
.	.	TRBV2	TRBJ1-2	CASGADSFYGYTF	TGTGCCAGCGGGGCCGACAGTTTTTATGGCTACACCTTC
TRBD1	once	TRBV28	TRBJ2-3	CASSPRTGGRDTQYF	TGTGCCAGCAGTCCGCGGACAGGGGGCAGGGATACGCAGTATTTT
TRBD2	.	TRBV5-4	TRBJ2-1	CASRPTGTSGGLDNEQFF	TGTGCCAGCAGACCTACAGGGACTAGCGGGGGGCTCGACAATGAGCAGTTCTTC
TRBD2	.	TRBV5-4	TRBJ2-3	CASSRVVLAGGADTQYF	TGTGCCAGCAGCCGCGTGGTCTTAGCGGGGGGCGCAGATACGCAGTATTTT
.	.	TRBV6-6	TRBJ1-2	CASSYVRGGNGYTF	TGTGCCAGCAGTTACGTCAGAGGAGGGAATGGCTACACCTTC
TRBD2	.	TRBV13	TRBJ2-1	CASSSRLAGAWNEQFF	TGTGCCAGCAGCTCCCGGCTAGCGGGAGCTTGGAATGAGCAGTTCTTC
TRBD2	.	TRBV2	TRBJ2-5	CASTPLAGGQETQYF	TGTGCCAGCACTCCTCTAGCGGGGGGACAAGAGACCCAGTACTTC
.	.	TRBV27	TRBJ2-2	CASSLSYTGELFF	TGTGCCAGCAGTCTTTCTTACACCGGGGAGCTGTTTTTT
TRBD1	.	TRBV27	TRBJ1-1	CASSGQGTTEAFF	TGTGCCAGCAGCGGACAGGGGACCACTGAAGCTTTCTTT
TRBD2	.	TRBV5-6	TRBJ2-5	CASRYGGGGRKTQYF	TGTGCCAGCAGGTATGGGGGGGGAGGGAGAAAGACCCAGTACTTC
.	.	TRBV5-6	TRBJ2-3	CASTSSSTDTQYF	TGTGCCAGCACCAGTAGCTCAACAGATACGCAGTATTTT